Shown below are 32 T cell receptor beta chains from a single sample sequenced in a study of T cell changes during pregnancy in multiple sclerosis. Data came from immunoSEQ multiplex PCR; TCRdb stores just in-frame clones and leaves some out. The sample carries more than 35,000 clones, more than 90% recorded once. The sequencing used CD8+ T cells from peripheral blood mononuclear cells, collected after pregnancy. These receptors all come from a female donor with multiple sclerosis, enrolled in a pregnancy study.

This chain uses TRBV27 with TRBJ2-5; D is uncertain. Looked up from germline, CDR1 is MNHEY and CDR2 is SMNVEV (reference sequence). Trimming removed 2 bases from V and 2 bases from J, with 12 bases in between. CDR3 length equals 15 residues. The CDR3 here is CASSLSILEQETQYF. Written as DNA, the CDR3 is TGTGCCAGCAGTTTAAGTATCCTAGAGCAAGAGACCCAGTACTTC.

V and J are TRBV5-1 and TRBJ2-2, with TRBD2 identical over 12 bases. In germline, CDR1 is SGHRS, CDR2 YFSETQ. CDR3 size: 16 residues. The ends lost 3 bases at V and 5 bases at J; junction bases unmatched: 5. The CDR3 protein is CASSSGLAGITGELFF. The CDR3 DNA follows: TGCGCCAGCAGCTCTGGACTAGCGGGAATAACCGGGGAGCTGTTTTTT.

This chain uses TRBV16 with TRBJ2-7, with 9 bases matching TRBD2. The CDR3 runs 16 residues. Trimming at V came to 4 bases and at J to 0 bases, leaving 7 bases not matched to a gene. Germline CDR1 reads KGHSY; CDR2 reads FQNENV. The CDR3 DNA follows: TGTGCCAGCAGCCGGACGGTAGCGGGAGTCTCCTACGAGCAGTACTTC. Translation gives CASSRTVAGVSYEQYF.

The CDR3 sequence: CAVRGFNYGYTF. The CDR3 nucleotides read TGTGCCGTCAGGGGATTTAACTATGGCTACACCTTC. The J gene is TRBJ1-2, the V gene TRBV27, with a tentative D call TRBD1 (6 bases). The CDR3 has 12 residues. Germline assignment: CDR1 MNHEY and CDR2 SMNVEV (reference sequence). Trimming left V 11 bases short and J 1 base short, with 11 bases between.

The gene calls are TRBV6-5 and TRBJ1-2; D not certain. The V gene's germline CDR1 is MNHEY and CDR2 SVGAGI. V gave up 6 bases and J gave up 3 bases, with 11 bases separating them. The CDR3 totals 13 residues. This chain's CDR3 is CASSYSLHYGYTF. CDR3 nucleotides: TGTGCCAGCAGCTACAGCCTTCACTATGGCTACACCTTC.

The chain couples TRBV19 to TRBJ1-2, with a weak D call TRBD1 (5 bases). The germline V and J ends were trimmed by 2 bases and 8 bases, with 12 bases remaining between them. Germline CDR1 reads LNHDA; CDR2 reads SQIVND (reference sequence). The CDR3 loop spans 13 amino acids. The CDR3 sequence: CASSIPAGEGYTF. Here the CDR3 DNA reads TGTGCCAGTAGTATACCCGCGGGGGAAGGCTACACCTTC.

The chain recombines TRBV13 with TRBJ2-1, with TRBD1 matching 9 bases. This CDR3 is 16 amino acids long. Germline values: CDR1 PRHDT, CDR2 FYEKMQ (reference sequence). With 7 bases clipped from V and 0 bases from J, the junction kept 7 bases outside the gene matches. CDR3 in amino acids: CASKRTGESSYNEQFF. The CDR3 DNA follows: TGTGCCAGCAAAAGGACAGGGGAGAGCTCCTACAATGAGCAGTTCTTC. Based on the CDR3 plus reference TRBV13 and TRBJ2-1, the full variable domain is AAGVIQSPRHLIKEKRETATLKCYPIPRHDTVYWYQQGPGQDPQFLISFYEKMQSDKGSIPDRFSAQQFSDYHSELNMSSLELGDSALYFCASKRTGESSYNEQFFGPGTRLTVL.

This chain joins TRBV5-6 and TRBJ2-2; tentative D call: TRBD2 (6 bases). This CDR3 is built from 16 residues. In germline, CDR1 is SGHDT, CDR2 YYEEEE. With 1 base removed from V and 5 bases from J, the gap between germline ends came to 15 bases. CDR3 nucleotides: TGTGCCAGCAGCTTGAGGAGGGAATTTCGGACCGGGGAGCTGTTTTTT. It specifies CASSLRREFRTGELFF. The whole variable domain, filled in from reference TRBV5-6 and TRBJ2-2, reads DAGVTQSPTHLIKTRGQQVTLRCSPKSGHDTVSWYQQALGQGPQFIFQYYEEEERQRGNFPDRFSGHQFPNYSSELNVNALLLGDSALYLCASSLRREFRTGELFFGEGSRLTVL.

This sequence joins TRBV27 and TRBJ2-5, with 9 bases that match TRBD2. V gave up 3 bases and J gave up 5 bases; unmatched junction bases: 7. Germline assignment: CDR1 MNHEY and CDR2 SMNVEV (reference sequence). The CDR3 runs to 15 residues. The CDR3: CASSLGGGAIETQYF. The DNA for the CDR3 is TGTGCCAGCAGTTTGGGCGGGGGGGCCATCGAGACCCAGTACTTC.

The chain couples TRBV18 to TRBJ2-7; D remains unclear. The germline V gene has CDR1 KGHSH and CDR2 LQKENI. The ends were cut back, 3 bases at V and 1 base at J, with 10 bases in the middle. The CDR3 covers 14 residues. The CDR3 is CASSPPEESYEQYF. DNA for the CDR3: TGTGCCAGCTCACCCCCAGAGGAGTCCTACGAGCAGTACTTC.

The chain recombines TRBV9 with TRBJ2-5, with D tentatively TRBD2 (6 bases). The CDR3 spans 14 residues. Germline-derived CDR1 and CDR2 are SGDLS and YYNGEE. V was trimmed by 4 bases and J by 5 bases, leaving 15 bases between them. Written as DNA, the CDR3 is TGTGCCAGCAGCATCTATGGGGGGATGGAGACCCAGTACTTC. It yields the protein CASSIYGGMETQYF. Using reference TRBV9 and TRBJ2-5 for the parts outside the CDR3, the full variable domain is DSGVTQTPKHLITATGQRVTLRCSPRSGDLSVYWYQQSLDQGLQFLIQYYNGEERAKGNILERFSAQQFPDLHSELNLSSLELGDSALYFCASSIYGGMETQYFGPGTRLLVL.

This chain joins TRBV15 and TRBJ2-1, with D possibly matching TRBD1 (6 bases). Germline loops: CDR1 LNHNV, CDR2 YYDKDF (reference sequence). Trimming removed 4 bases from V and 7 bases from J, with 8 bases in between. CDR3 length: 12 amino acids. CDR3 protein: CATSTRGNEQFF. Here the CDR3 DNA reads TGTGCCACCAGCACCAGGGGTAATGAGCAGTTCTTC.

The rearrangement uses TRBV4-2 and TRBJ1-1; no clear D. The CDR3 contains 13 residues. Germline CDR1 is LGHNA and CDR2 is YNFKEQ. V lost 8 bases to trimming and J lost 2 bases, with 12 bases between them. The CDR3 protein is CASSEERNTEAFF. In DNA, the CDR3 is TGTGCCAGCTCTGAGGAGAGAAACACTGAAGCTTTCTTT.

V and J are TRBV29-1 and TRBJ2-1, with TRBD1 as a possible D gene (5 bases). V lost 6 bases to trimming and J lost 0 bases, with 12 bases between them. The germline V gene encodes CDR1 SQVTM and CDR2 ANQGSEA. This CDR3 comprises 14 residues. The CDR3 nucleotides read TGCAGCGTACCAGGGCCGAGCTCCTACAATGAGCAGTTCTTC. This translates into CSVPGPSSYNEQFF.

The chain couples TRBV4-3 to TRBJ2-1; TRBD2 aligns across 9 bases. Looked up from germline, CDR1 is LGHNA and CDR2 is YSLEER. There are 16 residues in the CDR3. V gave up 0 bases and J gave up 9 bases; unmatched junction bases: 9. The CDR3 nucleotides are TGCGCCAGCAGCCAAGATGCGGGGGGGAATCTTATTGAGCAGTTCTTC. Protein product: CASSQDAGGNLIEQFF.

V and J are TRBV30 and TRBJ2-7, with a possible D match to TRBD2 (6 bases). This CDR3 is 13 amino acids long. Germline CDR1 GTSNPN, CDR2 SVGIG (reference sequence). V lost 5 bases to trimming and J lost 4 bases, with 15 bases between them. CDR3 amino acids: CAWALTEGYEQYF. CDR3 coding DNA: TGTGCCTGGGCTCTGACGGAGGGTTACGAGCAGTACTTC.

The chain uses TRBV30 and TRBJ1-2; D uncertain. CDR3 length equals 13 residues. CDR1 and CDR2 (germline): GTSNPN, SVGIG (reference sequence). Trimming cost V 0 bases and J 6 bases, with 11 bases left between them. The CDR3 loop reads CAWSVTALDGYTF. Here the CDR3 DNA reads TGTGCCTGGAGTGTAACAGCCTTAGATGGCTACACCTTC. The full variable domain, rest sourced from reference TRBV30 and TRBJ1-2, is SQTIHQWPATLVQPVGSPLSLECTVEGTSNPNLYWYRQAAGRGLQLLFYSVGIGQISSEVPQNLSASRPQDRQFILSSKKLLLSDSGFYLCAWSVTALDGYTFGSGTRLTVV.

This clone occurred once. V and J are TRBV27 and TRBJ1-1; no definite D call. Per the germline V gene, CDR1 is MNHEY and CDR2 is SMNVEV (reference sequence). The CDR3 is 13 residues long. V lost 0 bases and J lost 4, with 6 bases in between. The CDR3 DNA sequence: TGTGCCAGCAGTTTATCGTCTATCACTGAAGCTTTCTTT. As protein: CASSLSSITEAFF.

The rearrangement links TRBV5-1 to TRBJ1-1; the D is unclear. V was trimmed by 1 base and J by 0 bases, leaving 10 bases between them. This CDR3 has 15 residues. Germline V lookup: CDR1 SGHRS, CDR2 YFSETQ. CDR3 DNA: TGCGCCAGCAGCTTGAGTAGTTTGGTGAACACTGAAGCTTTCTTT. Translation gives CASSLSSLVNTEAFF.

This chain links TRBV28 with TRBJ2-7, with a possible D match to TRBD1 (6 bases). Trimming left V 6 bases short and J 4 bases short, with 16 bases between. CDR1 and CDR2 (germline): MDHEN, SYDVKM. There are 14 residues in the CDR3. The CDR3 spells CASSLRGGTYEQYF. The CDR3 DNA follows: TGTGCCAGCAGCTTGCGAGGGGGAACGTACGAGCAGTACTTC.

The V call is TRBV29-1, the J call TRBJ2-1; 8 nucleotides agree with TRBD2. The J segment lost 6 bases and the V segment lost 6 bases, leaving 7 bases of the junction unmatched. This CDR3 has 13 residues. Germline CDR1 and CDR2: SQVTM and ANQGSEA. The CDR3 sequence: CSVPGLGFNEQFF. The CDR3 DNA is TGCAGCGTCCCGGGACTAGGGTTCAATGAGCAGTTCTTC.

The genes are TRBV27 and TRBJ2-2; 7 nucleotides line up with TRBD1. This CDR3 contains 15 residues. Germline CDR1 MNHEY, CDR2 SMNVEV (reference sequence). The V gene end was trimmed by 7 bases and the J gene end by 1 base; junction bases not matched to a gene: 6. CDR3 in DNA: TGTGCCAGCACAACCGGGACAGTGAACACCGGGGAGCTGTTTTTT. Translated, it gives CASTTGTVNTGELFF.

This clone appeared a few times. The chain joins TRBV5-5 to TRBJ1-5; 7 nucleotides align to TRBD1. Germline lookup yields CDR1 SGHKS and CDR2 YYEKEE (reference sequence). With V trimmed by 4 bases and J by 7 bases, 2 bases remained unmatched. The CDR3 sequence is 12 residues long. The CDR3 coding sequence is TGTGCCAGCAGCATAGGGGGCCAGCCCCAGCATTTT. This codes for CASSIGGQPQHF.

The CDR3 nucleotides read TGTGCCAGCAGCCCAGTCAGAATGGACTATGGCTACACCTTC. Its translation: CASSPVRMDYGYTF. The V and J genes are TRBV27 and TRBJ1-2; D gene uncertain. CDR1 is MNHEY, CDR2 SMNVEV, per germline (reference sequence). V was cut by 6 bases and J by 3 bases, with 14 bases left in between. The CDR3 spans 14 residues.

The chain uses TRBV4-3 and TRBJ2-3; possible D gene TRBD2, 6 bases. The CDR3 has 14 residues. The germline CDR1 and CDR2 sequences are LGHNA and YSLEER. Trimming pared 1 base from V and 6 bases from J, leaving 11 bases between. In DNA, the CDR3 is TGCGCCAGCAGCCAAGGGGAGGCTGGGGATACGCAGTATTTT. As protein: CASSQGEAGDTQYF.

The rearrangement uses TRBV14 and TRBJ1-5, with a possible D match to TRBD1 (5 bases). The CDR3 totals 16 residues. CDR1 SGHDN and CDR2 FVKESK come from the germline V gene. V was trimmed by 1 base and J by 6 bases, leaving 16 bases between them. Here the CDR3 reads CASSQGGGLNSQPQHF. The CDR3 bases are TGTGCCAGCAGCCAAGGGGGGGGACTGAACTCTCAGCCCCAGCATTTT.

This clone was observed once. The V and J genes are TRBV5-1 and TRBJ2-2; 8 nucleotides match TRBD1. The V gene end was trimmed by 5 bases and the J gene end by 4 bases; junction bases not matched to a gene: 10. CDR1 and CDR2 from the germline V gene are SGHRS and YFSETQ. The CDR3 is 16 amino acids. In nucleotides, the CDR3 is TGCGCCAGCAGGACAGGGGTAGTTCGGTCCACCGGGGAGCTGTTTTTT. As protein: CASRTGVVRSTGELFF.

The CDR3 DNA reads as TGTGCCAGCAGCTTATCACTGAGTAACTATGGCTACACCTTC. It encodes CASSLSLSNYGYTF. The chain carries TRBV7-8 and TRBJ1-2; D is unresolved. This CDR3 spans 14 amino acids. The V and J ends lost 2 bases and 1 base respectively, with 8 bases between them. Per germline, CDR1 SGHVS and CDR2 FQNEAQ.

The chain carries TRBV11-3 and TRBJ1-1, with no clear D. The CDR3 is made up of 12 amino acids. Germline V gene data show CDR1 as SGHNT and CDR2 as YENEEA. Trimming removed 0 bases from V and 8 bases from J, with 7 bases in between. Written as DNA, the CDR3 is TGTGCCAGCAGCTTAGACGGGAGAGAAGCTTTCTTT. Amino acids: CASSLDGREAFF. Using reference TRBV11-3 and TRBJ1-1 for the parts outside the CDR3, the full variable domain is EAGVVQSPRYKIIEKKQPVAFWCNPISGHNTLYWYLQNLGQGPELLIRYENEEAVDDSQLPKDRFSAERLKGVDSTLKIQPAELGDSAVYLCASSLDGREAFFGQGTRLTVV.

The CDR3 region is CASSSTQGRADEKLFF. The CDR3 nucleotides read TGCGCCAGCAGCTCCACACAGGGGCGCGCTGATGAAAAACTGTTTTTT. The chain has TRBV5-1 and TRBJ1-4, with 7 bases matching TRBD1. This CDR3 is built from 16 residues. The germline CDR1 and CDR2 sequences are SGHRS and YFSETQ. With 3 bases clipped from V and 6 bases from J, the junction kept 11 bases outside the gene matches.

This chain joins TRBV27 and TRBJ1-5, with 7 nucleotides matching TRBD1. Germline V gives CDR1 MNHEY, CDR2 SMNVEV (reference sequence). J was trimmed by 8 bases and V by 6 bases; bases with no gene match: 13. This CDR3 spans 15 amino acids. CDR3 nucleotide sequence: TGTGCCAGCAGCTCCACTCCTAACAGGGGAGAGCCCCAGCATTTT. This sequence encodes CASSSTPNRGEPQHF.

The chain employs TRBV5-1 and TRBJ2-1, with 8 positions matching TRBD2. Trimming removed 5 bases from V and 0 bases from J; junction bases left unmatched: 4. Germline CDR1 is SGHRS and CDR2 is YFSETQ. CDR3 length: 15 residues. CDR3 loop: CASRAGTSSYNEQFF. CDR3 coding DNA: TGCGCCAGCAGAGCCGGGACTAGCTCCTACAATGAGCAGTTCTTC.